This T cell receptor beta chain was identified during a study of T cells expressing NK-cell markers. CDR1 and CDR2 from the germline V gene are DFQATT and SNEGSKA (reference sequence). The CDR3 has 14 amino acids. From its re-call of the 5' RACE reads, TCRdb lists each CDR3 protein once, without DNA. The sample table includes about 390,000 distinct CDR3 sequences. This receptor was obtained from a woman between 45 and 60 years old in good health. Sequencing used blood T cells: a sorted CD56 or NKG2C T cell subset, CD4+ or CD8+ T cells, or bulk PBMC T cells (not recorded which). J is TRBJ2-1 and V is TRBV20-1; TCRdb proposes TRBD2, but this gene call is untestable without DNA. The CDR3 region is CSARKPSGRNEQFF.